The clone carrying this TCR beta chain was picked up many times. This record belongs to a study of blood T cell repertoires in COVID-19. Study-wide background: T cells, B-cell-depleted T cells, or PBMCs provided the cDNA or gDNA that served as material.

Recovered status applied to Cohort 3 donors who had two consecutive negative PCRs. It also applied to those with clearance or with symptom resolution. Original processing methods: The assay estimated nucleated cells by amplifying reference gene primers. The protocol was immunoSEQ multiplex PCR, while the TCRdb copy is restricted to in-frame clones and leaves out a portion. V, J and clone size reflect that table, while D and trimming were determined from the DNA. The sample includes some 350,000 clones, about 90% of them seen just once. Source material: PBMCs or T cells enriched from blood (not recorded which). The clonotype originates from a woman aged 30 to 39 who had recovered from COVID-19.

The CDR3 DNA is TGTGCCAGCAGCCCAGGTGTGTCTAGCGGTCGAGAGACCCAGTACTTC. It specifies CASSPGVSSGRETQYF. The V and J genes are TRBV3-1 (or the pseudogene TRBV3-2) and TRBJ2-5; 7 nucleotides line up with TRBD2. Germline V gene lookup returns CDR1 LGHDT and CDR2 YNNKEL (reference sequence). V shed 4 bases, J shed 4 bases, and the junction held 12 bases outside the gene matches. The CDR3 is 16 amino acids.